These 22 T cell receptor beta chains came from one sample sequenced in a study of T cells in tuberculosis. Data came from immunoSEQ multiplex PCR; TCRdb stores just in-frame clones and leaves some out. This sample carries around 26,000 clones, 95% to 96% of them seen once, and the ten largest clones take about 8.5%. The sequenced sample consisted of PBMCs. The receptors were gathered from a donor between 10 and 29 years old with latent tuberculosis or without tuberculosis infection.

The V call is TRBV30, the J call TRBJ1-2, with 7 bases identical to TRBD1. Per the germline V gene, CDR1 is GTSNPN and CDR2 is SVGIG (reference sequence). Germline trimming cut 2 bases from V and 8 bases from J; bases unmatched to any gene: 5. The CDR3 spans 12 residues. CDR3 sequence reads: CAWSRQGEGYTF. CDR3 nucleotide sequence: TGTGCCTGGAGTCGACAGGGCGAGGGCTACACCTTC.

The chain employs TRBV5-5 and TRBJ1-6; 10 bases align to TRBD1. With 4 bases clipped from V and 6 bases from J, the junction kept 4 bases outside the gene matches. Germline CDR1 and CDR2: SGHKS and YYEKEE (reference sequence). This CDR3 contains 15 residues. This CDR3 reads CASSGDRGRNSPLHF. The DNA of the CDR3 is TGTGCCAGCAGCGGAGACAGGGGGCGTAATTCACCCCTCCACTTT.

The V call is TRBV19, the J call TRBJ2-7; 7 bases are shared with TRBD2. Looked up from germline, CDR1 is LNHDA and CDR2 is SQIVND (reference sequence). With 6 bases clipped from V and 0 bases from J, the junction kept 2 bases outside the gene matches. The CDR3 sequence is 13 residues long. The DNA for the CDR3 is TGTGCCAGTAGGGGGGGGAGCTCCTACGAGCAGTACTTC. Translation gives CASRGGSSYEQYF.

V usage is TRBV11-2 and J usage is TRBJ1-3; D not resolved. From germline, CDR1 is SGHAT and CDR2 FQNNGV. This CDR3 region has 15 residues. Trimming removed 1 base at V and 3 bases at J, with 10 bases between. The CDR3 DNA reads TGTGCCAGCAGCTTAGGACCCGGAGATGGAAACACCATATATTTT. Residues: CASSLGPGDGNTIYF.

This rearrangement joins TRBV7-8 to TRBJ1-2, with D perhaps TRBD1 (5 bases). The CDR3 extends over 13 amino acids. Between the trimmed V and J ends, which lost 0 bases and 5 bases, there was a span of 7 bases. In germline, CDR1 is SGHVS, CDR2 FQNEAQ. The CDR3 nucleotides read TGTGCCAGCAGCTTAGCGGGGGGATATGGCTACACCTTC. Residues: CASSLAGGYGYTF. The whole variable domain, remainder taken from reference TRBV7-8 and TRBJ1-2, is GAGVSQSPRYKVAKRGQDVALRCDPISGHVSLFWYQQALGQGPEFLTYFQNEAQLDKSGLPSDRFFAERPEGSVSTLKIQRTQQEDSAVYLCASSLAGGYGYTFGSGTRLTVV.

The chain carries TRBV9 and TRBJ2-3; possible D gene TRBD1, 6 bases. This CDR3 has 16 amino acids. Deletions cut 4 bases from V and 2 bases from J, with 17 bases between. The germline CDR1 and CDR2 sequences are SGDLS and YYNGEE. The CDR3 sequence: CASSPQGFYSTDTQYF. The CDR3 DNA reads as TGTGCCAGCAGCCCTCAGGGGTTCTACTCCACAGATACGCAGTATTTT.

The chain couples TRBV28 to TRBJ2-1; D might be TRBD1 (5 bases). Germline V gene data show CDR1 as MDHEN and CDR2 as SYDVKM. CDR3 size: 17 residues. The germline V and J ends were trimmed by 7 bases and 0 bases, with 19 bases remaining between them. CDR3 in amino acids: CASTNYLGQSSYNEQFF. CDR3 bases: TGTGCCAGCACCAACTACCTCGGACAAAGCTCCTACAATGAGCAGTTCTTC. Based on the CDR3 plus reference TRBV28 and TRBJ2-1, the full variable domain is DVKVTQSSRYLVKRTGEKVFLECVQDMDHENMFWYRQDPGLGLRLIYFSYDVKMKEKGDIPEGYSVSREKKERFSLILESASTNQTSMYLCASTNYLGQSSYNEQFFGPGTRLTVL.

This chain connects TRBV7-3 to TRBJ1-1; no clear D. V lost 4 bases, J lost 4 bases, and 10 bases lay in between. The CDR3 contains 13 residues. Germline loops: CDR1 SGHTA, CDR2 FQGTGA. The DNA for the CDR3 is TGTGCCAGCAGCTACCGCAGAGGCACTGAAGCTTTCTTT. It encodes CASSYRRGTEAFF.

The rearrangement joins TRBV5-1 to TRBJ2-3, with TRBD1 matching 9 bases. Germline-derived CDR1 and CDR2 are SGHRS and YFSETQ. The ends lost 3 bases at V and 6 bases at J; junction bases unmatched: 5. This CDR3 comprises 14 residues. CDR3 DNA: TGCGCCAGCAGCTCGACAGGGGGTCCCGATACGCAGTATTTT. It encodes CASSSTGGPDTQYF.

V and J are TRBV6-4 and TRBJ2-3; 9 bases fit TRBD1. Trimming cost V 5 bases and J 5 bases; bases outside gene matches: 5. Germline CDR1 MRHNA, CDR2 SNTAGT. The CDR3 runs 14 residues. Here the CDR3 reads CASSSGTGKDTQYF. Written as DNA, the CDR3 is TGTGCCAGCAGTTCCGGGACAGGGAAAGATACGCAGTATTTT.

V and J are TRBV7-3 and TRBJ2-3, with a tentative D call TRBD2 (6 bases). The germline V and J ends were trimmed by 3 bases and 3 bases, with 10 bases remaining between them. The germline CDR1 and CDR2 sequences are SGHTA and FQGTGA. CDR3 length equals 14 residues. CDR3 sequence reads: CASSFPGTTDTQYF. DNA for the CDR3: TGTGCCAGCAGCTTCCCGGGGACTACAGATACGCAGTATTTT.

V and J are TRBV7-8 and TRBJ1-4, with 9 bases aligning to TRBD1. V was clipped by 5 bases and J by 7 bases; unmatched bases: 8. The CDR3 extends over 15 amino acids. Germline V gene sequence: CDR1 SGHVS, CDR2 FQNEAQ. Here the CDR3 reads CASSRGQGEAEKLFF. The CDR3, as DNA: TGTGCCAGCAGCAGGGGACAGGGTGAAGCTGAAAAACTGTTTTTT.

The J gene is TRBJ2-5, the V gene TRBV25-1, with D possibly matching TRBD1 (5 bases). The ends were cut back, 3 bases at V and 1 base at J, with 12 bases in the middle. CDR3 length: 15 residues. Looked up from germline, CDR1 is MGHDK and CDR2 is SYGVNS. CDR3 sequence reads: CASSDPRQFQETQYF. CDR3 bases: TGTGCCAGCAGTGACCCCCGACAGTTCCAAGAGACCCAGTACTTC.

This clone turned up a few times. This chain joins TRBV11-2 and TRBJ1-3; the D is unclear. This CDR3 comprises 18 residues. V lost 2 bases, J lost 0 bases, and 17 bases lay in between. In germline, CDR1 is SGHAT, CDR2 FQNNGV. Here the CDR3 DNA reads TGTGCCAGCAGCTTACAGAGGGTAGGCGGGTTCTCTGGAAACACCATATATTTT. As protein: CASSLQRVGGFSGNTIYF.

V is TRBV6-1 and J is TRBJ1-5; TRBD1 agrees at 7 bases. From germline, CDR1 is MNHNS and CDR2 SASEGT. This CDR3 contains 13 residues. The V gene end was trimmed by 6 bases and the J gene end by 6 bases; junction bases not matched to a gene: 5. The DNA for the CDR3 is TGTGCCAGCAGCGAACAGGGGTCTCAGCCCCAGCATTTT. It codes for CASSEQGSQPQHF.

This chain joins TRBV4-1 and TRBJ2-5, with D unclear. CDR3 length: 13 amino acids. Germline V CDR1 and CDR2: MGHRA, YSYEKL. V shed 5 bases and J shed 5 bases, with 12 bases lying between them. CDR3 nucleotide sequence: TGCGCCAGCAGCTTTACGCTGGGCGAGACCCAGTACTTC. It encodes CASSFTLGETQYF.

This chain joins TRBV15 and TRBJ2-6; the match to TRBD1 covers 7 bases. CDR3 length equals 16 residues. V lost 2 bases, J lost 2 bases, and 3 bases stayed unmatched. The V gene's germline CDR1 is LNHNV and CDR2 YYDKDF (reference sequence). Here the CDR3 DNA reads TGTGCCACCAGCAGATGGGGACAGACTGGGGCCAACGTCCTGACTTTC. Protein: CATSRWGQTGANVLTF.

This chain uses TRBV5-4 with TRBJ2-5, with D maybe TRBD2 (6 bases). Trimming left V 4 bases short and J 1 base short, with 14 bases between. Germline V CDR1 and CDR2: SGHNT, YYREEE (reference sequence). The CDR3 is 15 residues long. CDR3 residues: CASSAGEASQETQYF. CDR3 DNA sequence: TGTGCCAGCAGCGCCGGGGAGGCCTCCCAAGAGACCCAGTACTTC.

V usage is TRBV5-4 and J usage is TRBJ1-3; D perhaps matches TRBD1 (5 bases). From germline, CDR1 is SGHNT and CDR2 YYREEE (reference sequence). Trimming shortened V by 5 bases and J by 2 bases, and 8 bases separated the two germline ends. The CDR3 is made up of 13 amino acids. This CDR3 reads CASSRGAGNTIYF. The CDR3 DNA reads TGTGCCAGCAGTCGGGGGGCTGGAAACACCATATATTTT.

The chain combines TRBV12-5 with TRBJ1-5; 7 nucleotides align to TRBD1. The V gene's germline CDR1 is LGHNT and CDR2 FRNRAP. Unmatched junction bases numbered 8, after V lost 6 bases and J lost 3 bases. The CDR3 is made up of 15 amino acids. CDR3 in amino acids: CASGPGQSYNQPQHF. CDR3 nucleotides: TGTGCTAGTGGCCCGGGACAGTCCTACAATCAGCCCCAGCATTTT.

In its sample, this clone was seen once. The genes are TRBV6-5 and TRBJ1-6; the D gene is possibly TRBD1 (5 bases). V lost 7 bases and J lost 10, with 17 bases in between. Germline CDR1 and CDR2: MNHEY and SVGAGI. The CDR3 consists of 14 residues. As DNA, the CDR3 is TGTGCCAGCACCTCTGGGCAGGGTCGGTCACCCCTCCACTTT. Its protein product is CASTSGQGRSPLHF.

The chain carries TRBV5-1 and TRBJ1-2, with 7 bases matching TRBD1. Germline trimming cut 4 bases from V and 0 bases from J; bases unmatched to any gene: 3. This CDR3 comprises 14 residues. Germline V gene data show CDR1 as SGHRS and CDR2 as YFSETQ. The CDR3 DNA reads TGCGCCAGCAGCCCGGGACAGTCTAACTATGGCTACACCTTC. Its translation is CASSPGQSNYGYTF.